One and the same sample provided the 15 T cell receptor beta chains below, sequenced in a study of blood T cell repertoires in COVID-19. Sequencing was performed with immunoSEQ multiplex PCR; in TCRdb, only in-frame clones are kept and a portion is missing. The data hold roughly 200,000 clones, with about 85% observed a single time. Material: peripheral blood. The receptors were sampled from a human donor in a cohort sampled during active COVID-19.

V is TRBV3-1 (or the pseudogene TRBV3-2) and J is TRBJ1-2; 7 bases map to TRBD1. In germline, CDR1 is LGHDT, CDR2 YNNKEL (reference sequence). The CDR3 has 13 residues. J was trimmed by 8 bases and V by 5 bases; bases with no gene match: 8. CDR3 sequence reads: CASSALQGHGYTF. CDR3 nucleotides: TGTGCCAGCAGCGCGTTACAGGGGCACGGCTACACCTTC.

V and J are TRBV3-1 (or the pseudogene TRBV3-2) and TRBJ1-2, with 7 bases matching TRBD1. Germline V CDR1 and CDR2: LGHDT, YNNKEL (reference sequence). J lost 8 bases, V lost 1 base, and 7 bases had no gene match. The CDR3 extends over 14 amino acids. CDR3 residues: CASSQGDSGRGYTF. In DNA form, the CDR3 reads TGTGCCAGCAGCCAAGGGGACAGCGGACGGGGCTACACCTTC.

V is TRBV5-1 and J is TRBJ2-5, with D possibly TRBD2 on 6 matching bases. The ends were cut back, 4 bases at V and 1 base at J, with 14 bases in the middle. Germline-derived CDR1 and CDR2 are SGHRS and YFSETQ. The CDR3 totals 15 residues. The DNA for the CDR3 is TGCGCCAGCAGCACCGTCCCTAGCGCCCAAGAGACCCAGTACTTC. As protein: CASSTVPSAQETQYF.

This chain links TRBV5-1 with TRBJ1-1; D uncertain. V lost 0 bases to trimming and J lost 6 bases, with 12 bases between them. The CDR3 length is 14 residues. CDR1 and CDR2 from the germline V gene are SGHRS and YFSETQ. CDR3 protein: CASSLDAGSPEAFF. The CDR3 nucleotides are TGCGCCAGCAGCTTGGATGCGGGGTCTCCTGAAGCTTTCTTT.

The gene calls are TRBV6-4 and TRBJ1-2, with unresolved D. The CDR3 loop spans 16 amino acids. Trimming pared 2 bases from V and 1 base from J, leaving 14 bases between. Looked up from germline, CDR1 is MRHNA and CDR2 is SNTAGT. The CDR3 sequence is CASSDVVGDVNYGYTF. The CDR3 nucleotides are TGTGCCAGCAGTGACGTGGTGGGCGACGTTAACTATGGCTACACCTTC.

The chain couples TRBV9 to TRBJ2-2; D gene ambiguous. The CDR3 contains 16 residues. Trimming left V 0 bases short and J 7 bases short, with 16 bases between. CDR1 and CDR2 from the germline V gene are SGDLS and YYNGEE. CDR3 DNA: TGTGCCAGCAGCGTAGCGACTGAGTACCATAACGGGGAGCTGTTTTTT. Translation: CASSVATEYHNGELFF.

The gene calls are TRBV5-6 and TRBJ2-1, with D possibly being TRBD2 (5 bases). The germline V gene has CDR1 SGHDT and CDR2 YYEEEE. This CDR3 is 14 amino acids long. Trimming took 4 bases from V and 6 from J, leaving 14 bases between them. CDR3 residues: CASSARGYGNEQFF. Written as DNA, the CDR3 is TGTGCCAGCAGCGCCCGGGGATATGGCAATGAGCAGTTCTTC. Combining the CDR3 with reference TRBV5-6 and TRBJ2-1 gives the whole variable domain DAGVTQSPTHLIKTRGQQVTLRCSPKSGHDTVSWYQQALGQGPQFIFQYYEEEERQRGNFPDRFSGHQFPNYSSELNVNALLLGDSALYLCASSARGYGNEQFFGPGTRLTVL.

The chain combines TRBV7-9 with TRBJ1-1; D not certain. V lost 5 bases, J lost 0 bases, and 7 bases lay in between. The CDR3 is 13 amino acids. Germline values: CDR1 SEHNR, CDR2 FQNEAQ (reference sequence). The CDR3 DNA is TGTGCCAGCAGCGTAATAGTGAACACTGAAGCTTTCTTT. Protein sequence: CASSVIVNTEAFF.

The genes are TRBV5-1 and TRBJ1-4; 8 nucleotides align to TRBD1. Unmatched junction bases numbered 5, after V lost 4 bases and J lost 6 bases. This CDR3 region has 14 residues. CDR1 is SGHRS and CDR2 is YFSETQ in the germline V gene. CDR3 residues: CASSRGQGYEKLFF. In nucleotides, the CDR3 is TGCGCCAGCAGCCGCGGACAGGGTTATGAAAAACTGTTTTTT.

V is TRBV3-1 (or the pseudogene TRBV3-2) and J is TRBJ1-1; 8 positions match TRBD1. V gave up 7 bases and J gave up 7 bases; unmatched junction bases: 11. The germline CDR1 and CDR2 sequences are LGHDT and YNNKEL (reference sequence). The CDR3 sequence is 14 residues long. This CDR3 is CASNLQDRDDEAFF. The CDR3 bases are TGTGCCAGCAACCTACAGGACAGGGATGATGAAGCTTTCTTT.

This clone was found once. This chain links TRBV5-1 with TRBJ2-3, with a tentative D call TRBD1 (5 bases). CDR1 SGHRS and CDR2 YFSETQ come from the germline V gene. The CDR3 is 14 residues long. The V end lost 1 base, the J end lost 2 bases, and 8 bases lay between the germline ends. CDR3 coding DNA: TGCGCCAGCAGCTTGCAGGACAACACAGATACGCAGTATTTT. Its translation: CASSLQDNTDTQYF. The full variable domain, its missing parts supplied by reference TRBV5-1 and TRBJ2-3, is KAGVTQTPRYLIKTRGQQVTLSCSPISGHRSVSWYQQTPGQGLQFLFEYFSETQRNKGNFPGRFSGRQFSNSRSEMNVSTLELGDSALYLCASSLQDNTDTQYFGPGTRLTVL.

This clone was counted between two and nine times. V is TRBV11-2 and J is TRBJ2-1; the match to TRBD2 covers 7 bases. The CDR3 extends over 15 amino acids. With V trimmed by 1 base and J by 3 bases, 3 bases remained unmatched. Per germline, CDR1 SGHAT and CDR2 FQNNGV. In DNA, the CDR3 is TGTGCCAGCAGCTTAGTCGCTAGCGGCTACAATGAGCAGTTCTTC. Protein: CASSLVASGYNEQFF.

This clone came up a few times. V is TRBV6-4 and J is TRBJ2-2, with 7 bases that match TRBD1. This CDR3 region has 14 residues. Trimming at V came to 5 bases and at J to 4 bases, leaving 4 bases not matched to a gene. CDR1 and CDR2 (germline): MRHNA, SNTAGT. Here the CDR3 reads CASSTHRGTGELFF. The CDR3 DNA reads as TGTGCCAGCAGTACCCACAGGGGCACCGGGGAGCTGTTTTTT.

The rearrangement joins TRBV3-1 (or the pseudogene TRBV3-2) to TRBJ2-3, with D possibly TRBD2 on 6 matching bases. From germline, CDR1 is LGHDT and CDR2 YNNKEL (reference sequence). V gave up 2 bases and J gave up 5 bases, with 20 bases separating them. The CDR3 is 17 amino acids. This chain's CDR3 is CASSQNPPGVSGDTQYF. The CDR3 nucleotides are TGTGCCAGCAGCCAAAACCCCCCGGGAGTCTCTGGAGATACGCAGTATTTT.

The chain couples TRBV11-2 to TRBJ1-6, with TRBD1 matching 9 bases. The CDR3 runs 18 residues. Germline lookup yields CDR1 SGHAT and CDR2 FQNNGV. Trimming took 3 bases from V and 7 from J; bases not matched to a gene: 13. The CDR3, as DNA: TGTGCCAGCAGCTTCACAGGGGGCGCTTGGACAATGAATTCACCCCTCCACTTT. As protein: CASSFTGGAWTMNSPLHF.